A selection of T cell receptor beta chains follows, all from one sample in a study of blood T cells in healthy people across ages. A single record per CDR3 protein comes from TCRdb applying MiXCR to the 5' RACE reads. The repertoire holds about 1 million distinct CDR3 sequences, with over 35% as singletons. Sequencing was performed on blood. The receptors stem from a woman aged 60-75 years in good health. Both conserved end residues are part of each CDR3. A D gene is named only where the DNA matches it firmly. Some rows mark clone size as missing; the rest say once, few, many or name a class of expanded clone.

J | size | D | V | CDR3 | DNA
TRBJ2-7 | - | - | TRBV7-9 | CASSQTGTSYEQYF | TGTGCCAGCAGCCAGACCGGGACTTCCTACGAGCAGTACTTC
TRBJ2-7 | - | TRBD1 | TRBV27 | CASSSLRTGLSYNEQYF | TGTGCCAGCAGTTCTCTCCGGACAGGACTCTCCTACAATGAGCAGTACTTC
TRBJ2-5 | once | - | TRBV14 | CASSQEWPSGTGITQETQYF | TGTGCCAGCAGCCAAGAGTGGCCGTCGGGCACAGGCATCACTCAAGAGACCCAGTACTTC
TRBJ1-4 | - | - | TRBV4-1 | CASSQDGTVNEKLFF | TGCGCCAGCAGCCAAGACGGGACGGTCAATGAAAAACTGTTTTTT
TRBJ1-5 | - | - | TRBV7-9 | CASTGHSNQPQHF | TGTGCCAGCACGGGACATAGCAATCAGCCCCAGCATTTT
TRBJ1-1 | - | - | TRBV5-1 | CASSFEGMNTEAFF | TGCGCCAGCAGCTTTGAGGGGATGAACACTGAAGCTTTCTTT
TRBJ2-1 | few | - | TRBV24-1 | CATSDPQGGKQFF | TGTGCCACCAGTGACCCACAGGGGGGGAAGCAGTTCTTC
TRBJ2-7 | - | - | TRBV5-1 | CASSPEQALYEQYF | TGCGCCAGCAGCCCCGAACAGGCCCTCTACGAGCAGTACTTC
TRBJ2-5 | - | TRBD2 | TRBV25-1 | CASSRHGLATEKQYF | TGTGCCAGCAGCCGACACGGACTAGCGACGGAGAAGCAGTACTTC
TRBJ1-2 | few | TRBD1 | TRBV12-3/TRBV12-4 | CASSFGTGANYGYTF | TGTGCCAGCAGTTTCGGGACAGGAGCTAACTATGGCTACACCTTC
TRBJ2-7 | - | - | TRBV20-1 | CSARVHGRLSYEQYF | TGCAGTGCTAGAGTGCACGGACGGCTCTCCTACGAGCAGTACTTC
TRBJ2-2 | - | TRBD2 | TRBV29-1 | CSVGLAGAGELFF | TGCAGCGTCGGACTAGCGGGAGCCGGGGAGCTGTTTTTT
TRBJ2-7 | - | TRBD2 | TRBV20-1 | CSAPDLTSRSSYEQYF | TGCAGTGCTCCTGATTTGACTAGCAGGAGCTCCTACGAGCAGTACTTC
TRBJ2-7 | few | - | TRBV7-8 | CASSAYRDQGYEQYF | TGTGCCAGCAGCGCATACCGGGACCAGGGCTACGAGCAGTACTTC
TRBJ2-1 | - | - | TRBV11-1 | CASSSDSRNEQFF | TGTGCCAGCAGCTCGGACTCCCGGAATGAGCAGTTCTTC
TRBJ2-4 | many | - | TRBV3-1 | CASSQGRVNIQYF | TGTGCCAGCAGCCAAGGCAGGGTTAACATTCAGTACTTC
TRBJ2-3 | few | TRBD2 | TRBV7-3 | CASSPIGGLDTDTQYF | TGTGCCAGCAGCCCAATCGGTGGACTAGACACAGATACGCAGTATTTT
TRBJ2-3 | - | - | TRBV20-1 | CSAREGWRRTTDTQYF | TGCAGTGCTAGAGAGGGGTGGCGGCGGACCACAGATACGCAGTATTTT
TRBJ1-5 | - | - | TRBV20-1 | CSASWQGVDQPQHF | TGCAGTGCTAGCTGGCAGGGTGTCGATCAGCCCCAGCATTTT
TRBJ2-1 | - | - | TRBV3-1 | CASSQDLDGEAYNEQFF | TGTGCCAGCAGCCAAGACCTCGACGGGGAGGCCTACAATGAGCAGTTCTTC
TRBJ2-3 | - | - | TRBV3-1 | CASSQDWGTDTQYF | TGTGCCAGCAGCCAGGACTGGGGAACAGATACGCAGTATTTT
TRBJ1-5 | - | - | TRBV12-3/TRBV12-4 | CASTLKGNTQHF | TGTGCCAGCACCCTGAAGGGGAACACCCAGCATTTT
TRBJ2-7 | few | - | TRBV28 | CASRDDSDSYEQYF | TGTGCCAGCAGGGATGACAGCGATTCCTACGAGCAGTACTTC
TRBJ2-7 | - | - | TRBV6-2/TRBV6-3 | CASSYSAGGEQYF | TGTGCCAGCAGTTACTCAGCCGGGGGCGAGCAGTACTTC
TRBJ2-1 | - | TRBD2 | TRBV20-1 | CSATSGRVNEQFF | TGCAGTGCTACTAGCGGGAGGGTCAATGAGCAGTTCTTC
TRBJ2-1 | - | TRBD2 | TRBV19 | CASSMVLAGGPRYNEQFF | TGTGCCAGTAGTATGGTCTTAGCGGGAGGGCCTCGCTACAATGAGCAGTTCTTC
TRBJ1-2 | once | - | TRBV7-2 | CASSIGGYWYGYTF | TGTGCCAGCAGCATAGGGGGTTACTGGTATGGCTACACCTTC